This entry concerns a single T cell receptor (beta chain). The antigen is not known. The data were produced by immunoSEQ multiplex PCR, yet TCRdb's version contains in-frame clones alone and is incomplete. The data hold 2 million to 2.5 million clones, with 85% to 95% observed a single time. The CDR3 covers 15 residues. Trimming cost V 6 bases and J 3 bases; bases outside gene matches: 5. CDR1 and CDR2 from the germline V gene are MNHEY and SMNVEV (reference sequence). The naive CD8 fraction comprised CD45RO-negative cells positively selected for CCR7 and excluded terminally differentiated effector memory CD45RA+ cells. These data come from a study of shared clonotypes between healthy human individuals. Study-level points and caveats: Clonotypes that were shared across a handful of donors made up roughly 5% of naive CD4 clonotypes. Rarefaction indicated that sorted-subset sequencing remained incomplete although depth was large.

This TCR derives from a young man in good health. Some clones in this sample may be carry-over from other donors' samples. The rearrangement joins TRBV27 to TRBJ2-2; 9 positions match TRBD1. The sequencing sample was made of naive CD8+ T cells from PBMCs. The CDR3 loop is CASSLDRGDTGELFF. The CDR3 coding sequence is TGTGCCAGCAGCCTAGACAGGGGGGACACCGGGGAGCTGTTTTTT.